One T cell receptor (beta chain) is described in this entry. The antigen is unknown. This entry belongs to a study of shared clonotypes between healthy human individuals. The CDR3 runs 15 residues. The ends were cut back, 0 bases at V and 4 bases at J, with 13 bases in the middle. Germline CDR1 reads MNHEY; CDR2 reads SVGAGI. Findings and limits, study-wide: Memory subsets had estimated richness that was generally smaller than that of naive subsets.

Several immunoSEQ 96-well plates shared each subset's DNA, each plate a replicate. DNA at 200 ng, 25,000 to 30,000 T cell genomes, went into sorted-subset replicate PCRs. The assay was immunoSEQ multiplex PCR, and TCRdb's table has in-frame clones only and misses some. This table has roughly 2 million clones, 90% to 96% appearing once. The V and J genes are TRBV6-5 and TRBJ2-7; D perhaps matches TRBD1 (5 bases). The receptor's source is a man aged 18 to 29 in good health. The source material was naive CD4+ T cells sorted from blood. As for subset: CD45RA+ positively selected. The CDR3 nucleotides read TGTGCCAGCAGTTACTCCCGCAGGGTGGCTTACGAGCAGTACTTC. This gives the protein CASSYSRRVAYEQYF.